The sequence of this TCR beta chain was determined in a study of radiation and T cells in renal cell carcinoma. Study-wide background: Nephrectomy followed 15 Gy stereotactic body radiation by 4 weeks.

The count of this clone is one. The antigen is not known. Sequencing was performed with immunoSEQ multiplex PCR; in TCRdb, only in-frame clones are kept and a portion is missing. Of approximately 110,000 clones listed, roughly 80% are singletons. Study-wide results and limits: Top tumor clonotypes rose in blood 2 weeks post-radiation, then contracted.

Documented time point: baseline pretreatment blood. Treatment here: 15 Gy SBRT to primary tumor, nephrectomy 4 weeks later. Radiation-treated patients gave blood at baseline, week 2 and week 4. The patient's renal cell carcinoma had clear cell pathology. V was pared by 4 bases and J by 3 bases, with 13 bases of the junction left unmatched. Germline CDR1 is MDHEN and CDR2 is SYDVKM. This CDR3 has 18 residues. This specimen consisted of blood, obtained from a patient whose treatment included radiotherapy and nephrectomy. This clonotype was sampled from a woman aged 55-75 years with renal cell carcinoma. V and J are TRBV28 and TRBJ2-7, with 12 bases fitting TRBD2. In DNA form, the CDR3 reads TGTGCCAGCAGTTCCTCCCATTCACTAGCGGGGGGACTCTACGAGCAGTACTTC. Protein: CASSSSHSLAGGLYEQYF.